One and the same sample provided the 11 T cell receptor beta chains below, sequenced in a study of control samples from healthy donors and cancer patients. The method was immunoSEQ multiplex PCR; TCRdb's version includes in-frame clones alone and lacks a portion of them. In the table there are some 120,000 clones, around 86% of which are singletons. Sequencing was done on a sample of blood. Receptors were obtained from a man aged 40-49 years in good health.

A single count supports this clone. The chain combines TRBV7-3 with TRBJ1-4; D call uncertain. V was cut by 0 bases and J by 8 bases, with 7 bases left in between. The CDR3 totals 13 residues. Germline CDR1 SGHTA, CDR2 FQGTGA. The CDR3 DNA reads as TGTGCCAGCAGCTTAACGGGCGGGGAAAAACTGTTTTTT. Translating gives CASSLTGGEKLFF.

This clone was detected only once. This CDR3 is CASRISGETQYF. The CDR3 region has the DNA TGTGCCAGCAGAATAAGCGGGGAGACCCAGTACTTC. The chain recombines TRBV6-6 with TRBJ2-5, with a possible D match to TRBD2 (6 bases). V shed 6 bases and J shed 5 bases, with 10 bases lying between them. Per the germline V gene, CDR1 is MNHNY and CDR2 is SVGAGI (reference sequence). The CDR3 consists of 12 residues.

The chain couples TRBV5-1 to TRBJ1-4; D unclear. The CDR3 is made up of 15 amino acids. CDR1 and CDR2 from the germline V gene are SGHRS and YFSETQ. Trimming pared 5 bases from V and 7 bases from J, leaving 18 bases between. CDR3: CASSSLPGGGEKLFF. CDR3 bases: TGCGCCAGCAGTTCTCTTCCGGGAGGCGGTGAAAAACTGTTTTTT.

The chain couples TRBV18 to TRBJ2-7; D is unclear. V was pared by 6 bases and J by 2 bases, with 14 bases between. The CDR3 loop spans 14 amino acids. Germline V gene data show CDR1 as KGHSH and CDR2 as LQKENI. The CDR3, as DNA: TGTGCCAGCTCGGCTTTAGACGTGGCCTACGAGCAGTACTTC. This codes for CASSALDVAYEQYF.

This chain joins TRBV3-1 (or the pseudogene TRBV3-2) and TRBJ2-4, with 10 bases lining up with TRBD1. Per germline, CDR1 LGHDT and CDR2 YNNKEL (reference sequence). The CDR3 extends over 15 amino acids. Unmatched junction bases numbered 5, after V lost 3 bases and J lost 6 bases. Here the CDR3 reads CASSQGQGNLNIQYF. CDR3 in DNA: TGTGCCAGCAGCCAGGGACAGGGGAATCTAAACATTCAGTACTTC.

CDR3 DNA sequence: TGCAGTGCATGGAAAAACATTCAGTACTTC. Translating gives CSAWKNIQYF. The chain couples TRBV20-1 to TRBJ2-4, with unresolved D. The CDR3 sequence is 10 residues long. Germline-derived CDR1 and CDR2 are DFQATT and SNEGSKA (reference sequence). V lost 6 bases and J lost 4, with 4 bases in between.

The genes are TRBV5-5 and TRBJ2-1; weak D call: TRBD2 (5 bases). The CDR3 consists of 15 residues. Looked up from germline, CDR1 is SGHKS and CDR2 is YYEKEE (reference sequence). The ends were cut back, 2 bases at V and 3 bases at J, with 12 bases in the middle. CDR3 residues: CASSFLLAFYNEQFF. The CDR3 nucleotides read TGTGCCAGCAGCTTTCTTCTAGCCTTCTACAATGAGCAGTTCTTC. The complete variable domain, with remaining parts taken from reference TRBV5-5 and TRBJ2-1, reads DAGVTQSPTHLIKTRGQQVTLRCSPISGHKSVSWYQQVLGQGPQFIFQYYEKEERGRGNFPDRFSARQFPNYSSELNVNALLLGDSALYLCASSFLLAFYNEQFFGPGTRLTVL.

The chain links TRBV3-1 (or the pseudogene TRBV3-2) to TRBJ2-7; D gene ambiguous. The CDR3 consists of 15 residues. From germline, CDR1 is LGHDT and CDR2 YNNKEL (reference sequence). The V and J ends lost 0 bases and 2 bases respectively, with 11 bases between them. The CDR3 sequence: CASSQDEKGTYEQYF. CDR3 sequence (DNA): TGTGCCAGCAGCCAAGATGAGAAAGGTACCTACGAGCAGTACTTC.

Here the CDR3 reads CASSKGTYYEQYF. The CDR3 DNA reads TGTGCCAGTAGTAAGGGGACCTACTACGAGCAGTACTTC. The chain joins TRBV19 to TRBJ2-7; the D gene could be TRBD1 or TRBD2 (5 bases each). CDR1 LNHDA and CDR2 SQIVND come from the germline V gene (reference sequence). The V and J ends lost 4 bases and 3 bases respectively, with 10 bases between them. CDR3 length: 13 residues.

This clone was recorded once. The V and J genes are TRBV9 and TRBJ2-3; no clear D. Trimming left V 3 bases short and J 6 bases short, with 5 bases between. Germline V gives CDR1 SGDLS, CDR2 YYNGEE. The CDR3 sequence is 11 residues long. CDR3 nucleotide sequence: TGTGCCAGCAGCGACCTGGATACGCAGTATTTT. Its protein is CASSDLDTQYF.

The chain has TRBV24-1 and TRBJ2-1; D not resolved. Trimming took off 4 bases at V and 10 bases at J, with 16 bases between the two ends. The CDR3 is made up of 14 amino acids. Germline values: CDR1 KGHDR, CDR2 SFDVKD. The CDR3 is CATSDPWPSEEQFF. The CDR3 region has the DNA TGTGCCACCAGTGACCCGTGGCCGTCGGAAGAGCAGTTCTTC.